The entry that follows covers one T cell receptor (beta chain) sequence. As processed by the authors: Amplification from reference gene primers served as the basis for estimated nucleated cell counts. Sequencing used immunoSEQ multiplex PCR; TCRdb keeps in-frame clones, though not all of them. V and J calls plus clone size are reproduced from that table; the DNA served to infer D and trimming. The repertoire holds about 98,000 clones, with less than 85% as singletons. These data originate in a study of blood T cell repertoires in COVID-19. Across the whole study: Collection of acute and convalescent COVID-19 samples took place in the United States, Italy and Spain. PBMCs, B-cell-depleted T cells, or T cells were the source of the cDNA or gDNA that made up the material.

The CDR3 is 15 amino acids. Germline V lookup: CDR1 WNHNN, CDR2 SYGVQD (reference sequence). The V gene end was trimmed by 3 bases and the J gene end by 7 bases; junction bases not matched to a gene: 8. V usage is TRBV10-1 and J usage is TRBJ1-5, with TRBD1 matching over 8 bases. This clonotype originated in an older man with active or convalescent COVID-19. What was sequenced was peripheral blood. As DNA, the CDR3 is TGCGCCAGCAGTGAACCGGACAGGGTGGGACAGCCCCAGCATTTT. Protein sequence: CASSEPDRVGQPQHF.